The present T cell receptor beta chain was sequenced within a study of blood T cell repertoires in COVID-19 (dated by TCRdb to 2018 to 2021). For the wider study: Samples covering the acute and convalescent phases of COVID-19 were provided by collaborators in the United States, Italy and Spain. The prospective study material was composed of cDNA or gDNA derived from T cells, B-cell-depleted T cells, or PBMCs. Deeply sampled blood TCRbeta repertoires from subjects exposed to, actively infected with, or recovered from COVID-19 were included in the dataset. The repertoires were released in a freely available public database meant as a resource for research on the immune response to SARS-CoV-2. Samples were obtained from the ongoing ImmuneRACE study (first 160 participants) and from over 1,000 subjects provided by 6 global collaborators. A de-identified subject ID, COVID-19 status, age in years and sex were almost always included in the sample metadata. Where available, HLA class I and class II types were obtained from metadata supplied by the sample provider rather than from assay-based typing. Broader findings and caveats from the paper: The amount of clinical and demographic metadata varied by source and participant and was provided uncurated.

In the case of this clone: The target of this receptor is not known. No per-base quality is available; no much larger clone lies one base away.

The collaborating institutions used their own protocols to collect whole blood in K2EDTA tubes. Collaborator samples were shipped for TCRbeta analysis as frozen whole blood, isolated PBMCs, or DNA extracted from either sample type. The CDR3 numbers 15 residues from cysteine through phenylalanine. Left in the record is the CDR3 DNA by itself, 45 bases read in frame from the first base. Trimming removed 0 bases from V and 4 bases from J, leaving 11 bases between the germline ends. The germline V gene (reference sequence) gives CDR1 as SGHNT and CDR2 as YYREEE. TCRbeta CDR3 regions were amplified from genomic DNA using the immunoSEQ Assay, a bias-controlled multiplex PCR. The study's own analysis went as follows. The number of nucleated cells in each sample was estimated by amplification of reference gene primers within the assay. Sequence reads were collapsed and filtered to measure the absolute abundance of every unique TCRbeta CDR3 rearrangement. For each sample, productive Simpson clonality was calculated as the square root of Simpson's diversity index across productive rearrangements. TCRdb's version of the immuneACCESS table is confined to in-frame rearrangements and falls short of the full clone set. An unresolved V gene accounts for under half of the shortfall where checked; the remainder is of unknown origin. The D gene and trimming were derived from the DNA, and the V and J assignments and clone size from that table. The sample table shows roughly 150,000 clones, and about 89% are seen once. The ten largest account for 2.5% to 3.5% of the sample.

This TCR came from a man aged 55 to 70 with acute or convalescent COVID-19. Sequencing input: peripheral blood. The chain was built from TRBV5-4 and TRBJ1-3; the best D guess is TRBD1, with 5 bases matching. DNA sequence: TGTGCCAGCAGCTTGGCGGGGACTGGGGGAAACACCATATATTTT. Its protein reads: CASSLAGTGGNTIYF.